A selection of T cell receptor beta chains follows, all from one sample in a study of Graves' ophthalmopathy and Graves' hyperthyroidism. TCRdb independently ran MiXCR on the multiplex PCR reads; one entry per CDR3 protein. The table lists about 370,000 distinct CDR3 sequences, 15% to 20% of them singletons. The sequenced sample consisted of peripheral blood. The source is a woman aged 18-29 years with Graves' ophthalmopathy. The CDR3 runs from the conserved cysteine through the conserved F or W. The D gene is left open where the match is weak. A row's size may be missing; if present it is once, few, many or a size class.

>many|NA|TRBV10-3|TRBJ2-2
TGTGCCATCAGTGAGGGAGGGGTTCACACCGGGGAGCTGTTTTTT
CAISEGGVHTGELFF
>few|TRBD2|TRBV7-8|TRBJ2-5
TGTGCCAGCACGGGACTAGCGGGAGTAAAGACCCAGTACTTC
CASTGLAGVKTQYF
>many|NA|TRBV6-1|TRBJ1-5
TGTGCCAGCAGTCGACAAGGGGCGAGGAATCAGCCCCAGCATTTT
CASSRQGARNQPQHF
>many|NA|TRBV11-2|TRBJ2-3
TGTGCCAGCAGCCCCGACCGGGGGCGCACAGATACGCAGTATTTT
CASSPDRGRTDTQYF
>many|TRBD1|TRBV10-3|TRBJ2-7
TGTGCCATCGGCTCCGGGACAGGAGGCTACGAGCAGTACTTC
CAIGSGTGGYEQYF
>NA|NA|TRBV6-2/TRBV6-3|TRBJ1-1
TGTGCCAGCGGGGCGGGTGACAGCAACACTGAAGCTTTCTTT
CASGAGDSNTEAFF
>many|NA|TRBV12-3/TRBV12-4|TRBJ1-6
TGTGCCAGCAGTTCCGCCGAACGGGGCTGGGTCTATAATTCACCCCTCCACTTT
CASSSAERGWVYNSPLHF
>many|NA|TRBV12-3/TRBV12-4|TRBJ1-4
TGTGCCAGCAGTTTATTGAGGGCCTCCGGTGAAAAACTGTTTTTT
CASSLLRASGEKLFF
>many|TRBD1|TRBV27|TRBJ2-7
TGTGCCAGCAGTTTATCGATACAGGGGGCGCAATACGAGCAGTACTTC
CASSLSIQGAQYEQYF
>many|NA|TRBV6-1|TRBJ2-2
TGTGCCAGCAGTGAAGCGCTTCGCAGGGACCTGTTTTTT
CASSEALRRDLFF
>many|NA|TRBV9|TRBJ2-2
TGTGCCAGCAGCGTAGAGTCCACCGGGGAGCTGTTTTTT
CASSVESTGELFF
>many|NA|TRBV6-2/TRBV6-3|TRBJ2-7
TGTGCCAGCAGTCCCGCGGTGTGGGGTACGCGGGAGCAGTACTTC
CASSPAVWGTREQYF
>many|NA|TRBV28|TRBJ1-1
TGTGCCAGCAGTGTACCCCTGGGGGGCCGGGCTTTCTTT
CASSVPLGGRAFF
>many|NA|TRBV30|TRBJ2-4
TGTGCCTGGAGTGCCCCCCGGGGGAACATTCAGTACTTC
CAWSAPRGNIQYF
>many|TRBD1|TRBV6-2/TRBV6-3|TRBJ2-4
TGTGCCAGCAGTTACCTCATCCCCGGACAGGGCGTTGGGGGAAACATTCAGTACTTC
CASSYLIPGQGVGGNIQYF
>many|TRBD2|TRBV6-1|TRBJ2-7
TGTGCCACACTAGAAGCGGGGGGACTTTCCTACGAGCAGTACTTC
CATLEAGGLSYEQYF
>many|TRBD1|TRBV11-1|TRBJ1-1
TGTGCCAGCAGCTCCCAGACAGGGGGCTATGTGCAACCCACTGAAGCTTTCTTT
CASSSQTGGYVQPTEAFF
>many|NA|TRBV20-1|TRBJ1-5
TGCAGTGCACCTTATCCAGAAGGCAATCAGCCCCAGCATTTT
CSAPYPEGNQPQHF
>many|NA|TRBV4-1|TRBJ1-5
TGCGCCAGCAGCCTCGCAGAGAATCAGCCCCAGCATTTT
CASSLAENQPQHF
>NA|NA|TRBV27|TRBJ2-2
TGTGCCAGCAGTCCGACTAGTTTCGACACCGGGGAGCTGTTTTTT
CASSPTSFDTGELFF
>many|NA|TRBV30|TRBJ2-7
TGTGCCTGGAGGCTGGACAGTCTCATTTACGAGCAGTACTTC
CAWRLDSLIYEQYF
>few|NA|TRBV12-3/TRBV12-4|TRBJ2-5
TGTGCCAGCAGTTTATTGGCAAGGTCTCAAGAGACCCAGTACTTC
CASSLLARSQETQYF
>many|NA|TRBV6-1|TRBJ2-2
TGTGCCAGCAGTGTTCTTGGGGCGGGAACCGGGGAGCTGTTTTTT
CASSVLGAGTGELFF
>NA|NA|TRBV6-1|TRBJ1-1
TGTGCCAGCAGAAGACAGGTTAACACTGAAGCTTTCTTT
CASRRQVNTEAFF
>many|NA|TRBV7-3|TRBJ1-1
TGTGCCAGCAGCTTAAGTGGGTTCGACACTGAAGCTTTCTTT
CASSLSGFDTEAFF
>NA|NA|TRBV18|TRBJ2-6
TGTGCCAGCTCACTAAGGGCTGGGGCCAACGTCCTGACTTTC
CASSLRAGANVLTF
>many|TRBD2|TRBV7-2|TRBJ2-7
TGTGCCAGCAGCTTTACTAGCGGGAGTGTTGGGGAGCAGTACTTC
CASSFTSGSVGEQYF
>NA|NA|TRBV2|TRBJ1-1
TGTGCCAGCAGTGCCCTCGTGGGACACTTAAACACTGAAGCTTTCTTT
CASSALVGHLNTEAFF
>NA|NA|TRBV5-5|TRBJ1-2
TGTGCCAGCAGCTTGGCCGGTCAACCCGTTGGCTACACCTTC
CASSLAGQPVGYTF
>many|TRBD1|TRBV20-1|TRBJ1-2
TGCAGTGCTAGAGACAGGGGGCAATACACCTTC
CSARDRGQYTF
>many|NA|TRBV11-2|TRBJ2-5
TGTGCCAGCAGCTTACGGGTAGGGGAGACCCAGTACTTC
CASSLRVGETQYF
>once|NA|TRBV4-2|TRBJ2-5
TGTGCCAGCAGCCAAGAACACGGACTCGGGGCTGTATCGCGGACCCAGTACTTC
CASSQEHGLGAVSRTQYF
>NA|NA|TRBV15|TRBJ2-7
TGTGCCACCAGCAGACCTCTCAACGACGAGCAGTACTTC
CATSRPLNDEQYF
>few|TRBD1|TRBV7-2|TRBJ1-2
TGTGCCAGCAGCCGTCGACAGGGTGGCTACACCTTC
CASSRRQGGYTF
>many|NA|TRBV28|TRBJ2-5
TGTGCCAGCAGTTTCCTAGGTGGGGGCGCAGGTAGAGAGACCCAGTACTTC
CASSFLGGGAGRETQYF
>many|NA|TRBV11-2|TRBJ2-4
TGTGCCAGCAGCTTAGGGGCCGGGGACAGGGTGGCTAGCGGGGTCAAAAACATTCAGTACTTC
CASSLGAGDRVASGVKNIQYF
>NA|TRBD1|TRBV6-5|TRBJ1-3
TGTGCCAGCAGTTACATTCGGGGACAGGGAAGGGGAAACACCATATATTTT
CASSYIRGQGRGNTIYF
>NA|TRBD2|TRBV5-4|TRBJ2-2
TGTGCCAGCAGAGGGCTAGCGGGAGGCACCGGGGAGCTGTTTTTT
CASRGLAGGTGELFF
>many|NA|TRBV7-2|TRBJ1-5
TGTGCCAGCAGTCCAATCGGAGGGAGTCAGCCCCAGCATTTT
CASSPIGGSQPQHF
>many|TRBD2|TRBV30|TRBJ2-7
TGTGCCTGGCGGGGAGGGGCCCGGGAGCAGTACTTC
CAWRGGAREQYF
>NA|NA|TRBV6-1|TRBJ1-2
TGTGCCAGCACCTCCCGGGACACCTTTAACTATGGCTACACCTTC
CASTSRDTFNYGYTF
>many|TRBD2|TRBV15|TRBJ2-7
TGTGCCACCAGCAGAGTCGGGGGGATGGGCGAGCAGTACTTC
CATSRVGGMGEQYF
>many|TRBD1|TRBV4-3|TRBJ2-7
TGCGCCAGCAGCCTCGGGACAGGGCTCAGCGGGTCCTACGAGCAGTACTTC
CASSLGTGLSGSYEQYF
>many|NA|TRBV7-2|TRBJ1-6
TGTGCCAGCAGCCGCAGGCGAGGGCACCCCGATTCACCCCTCCACTTT
CASSRRRGHPDSPLHF
>many|NA|TRBV11-2|TRBJ2-5
TGTGCCAGCAGCTTACAAAGGACAGACCCTCGGGGGACCCAGTACTTC
CASSLQRTDPRGTQYF